These 10 T cell receptor beta chains originate from one sample sequenced in a study of OX40 agonist ivuxolimab in advanced cancers. TCRdb's table, derived via immunoSEQ multiplex PCR, lists solely in-frame clones and lacks some. Of some 80,000 clones in the sample, around 86% were seen once. The sample was CD4+ or CD8+ T cells sorted from blood, taken in a trial of the OX40 agonist ivuxolimab. The receptors were gathered from an adult with an advanced solid tumor such as melanoma, head and neck, liver or kidney cancer.

The rearrangement joins TRBV18 to TRBJ2-3; no clear D gene. V shed 1 base and J shed 1 base, with 6 bases lying between them. Germline CDR1 and CDR2: KGHSH and LQKENI. CDR3 size: 14 residues. The CDR3 DNA reads as TGTGCCAGCTCACCACTCGAGGGCACAGATACGCAGTATTTT. Translating gives CASSPLEGTDTQYF. The full variable domain, in which reference TRBV18 and TRBJ2-3 provide the parts outside the CDR3, is NAGVMQNPRHLVRRRGQEARLRCSPMKGHSHVYWYRQLPEEGLKFMVYLQKENIIDESGMPKERFSAEFPKEGPSILRIQQVVRGDSAAYFCASSPLEGTDTQYFGPGTRLTVL.

This chain connects TRBV7-2 to TRBJ2-5, with D unresolved. CDR1 SGHTA and CDR2 FQGNSA come from the germline V gene. The CDR3 loop spans 14 amino acids. Trimming cost V 5 bases and J 1 base, with 11 bases left between them. The CDR3 is CASSKQLTQETQYF. The DNA of the CDR3 is TGTGCCAGCAGCAAACAGCTGACCCAAGAGACCCAGTACTTC.

This clone was detected only a few times. This rearrangement joins TRBV7-2 to TRBJ2-7, with D uncertain. The germline CDR1 and CDR2 sequences are SGHTA and FQGNSA. This CDR3 region has 16 residues. The V gene lost 1 base and the J gene lost 2 bases, with 15 bases spanning the gap. The CDR3 DNA follows: TGTGCCAGCAGCTTAGGAATAGTATCGGCAGCCTACGAGCAGTACTTC. Translation gives CASSLGIVSAAYEQYF.

The count of this clone is one. This chain joins TRBV7-9 and TRBJ2-7, with D maybe TRBD1 (5 bases). The CDR3 length is 14 residues. The V end was cut by 5 bases, the J end by 4 bases, with 15 bases between. The V gene's germline CDR1 is SEHNR and CDR2 FQNEAQ (reference sequence). CDR3 protein: CASSHRPPLYEQYV. The CDR3, as DNA: TGTGCCAGCAGCCACAGGCCCCCGTTATACGAGCAGTACGTC.

This clone was found a few times. The rearrangement joins TRBV30 to TRBJ1-2; the match to TRBD1 covers 7 bases. The germline V gene encodes CDR1 GTSNPN and CDR2 SVGIG (reference sequence). J lost 4 bases, V lost 5 bases, and 4 bases had no gene match. The CDR3 covers 12 residues. CDR3 DNA: TGTGCCTGGGGCAGGGGGGCCTATGGCTACACCTTC. Amino acid sequence: CAWGRGAYGYTF.

The J gene is TRBJ2-7, the V gene TRBV9; the match to TRBD2 covers 8 bases. The ends lost 3 bases at V and 6 bases at J; junction bases unmatched: 5. There are 13 residues in the CDR3. The V gene's germline CDR1 is SGDLS and CDR2 YYNGEE. CDR3 sequence reads: CASSDRSGSEQYF. The CDR3, as DNA: TGTGCCAGCAGCGACAGAAGCGGGAGCGAGCAGTACTTC.

This clone was picked up one time. This chain uses TRBV7-9 with TRBJ2-7; D gene uncertain. Germline assignment: CDR1 SEHNR and CDR2 FQNEAQ (reference sequence). The CDR3 covers 14 residues. V was pared by 2 bases and J by 2 bases, with 10 bases between. CDR3 in amino acids: CASSLSETTYEQYV. The CDR3 bases are TGTGCCAGCAGCTTATCCGAAACTACCTACGAGCAGTACGTC.

The rearrangement uses TRBV10-3 and TRBJ2-3, with a tentative D call TRBD2 (6 bases). The germline CDR1 and CDR2 sequences are ENHRY and SYGVKD. Trimming left V 8 bases short and J 0 bases short, with 18 bases between. The CDR3 is made up of 16 amino acids. CDR3 DNA sequence: TGTGCCATCTCCACCGGTCCAGGGACTAGCACAGATACGCAGTATTTT. Translating it yields CAISTGPGTSTDTQYF.

The table lists this clone with a count of one. This rearrangement joins TRBV7-9 to TRBJ2-7; 11 bases are shared with TRBD1. The length of the CDR3 is 16 residues. Germline V gene sequence: CDR1 SEHNR, CDR2 FQNEAQ (reference sequence). After removal of 0 bases from V and 3 bases from J, the junction contained 4 bases not matched to a gene. CDR3 in DNA: TGTGCCAGCAGCTTAGCGAGGACAGGGGGCAGCTACGAGCAGTACTTC. Translating gives CASSLARTGGSYEQYF.

This clone has just a few counts. V gene TRBV9 combines with J gene TRBJ2-1, with 8 bases fitting TRBD2. V lost 4 bases and J lost 7; bases outside the gene matches: 16. CDR1 and CDR2 (germline): SGDLS, YYNGEE. This CDR3 has 17 amino acids. CDR3 amino acids: CASSKDPMSGRRNEQFF. Here the CDR3 DNA reads TGTGCCAGCAGCAAAGACCCCATGAGCGGGAGAAGGAATGAGCAGTTCTTC.